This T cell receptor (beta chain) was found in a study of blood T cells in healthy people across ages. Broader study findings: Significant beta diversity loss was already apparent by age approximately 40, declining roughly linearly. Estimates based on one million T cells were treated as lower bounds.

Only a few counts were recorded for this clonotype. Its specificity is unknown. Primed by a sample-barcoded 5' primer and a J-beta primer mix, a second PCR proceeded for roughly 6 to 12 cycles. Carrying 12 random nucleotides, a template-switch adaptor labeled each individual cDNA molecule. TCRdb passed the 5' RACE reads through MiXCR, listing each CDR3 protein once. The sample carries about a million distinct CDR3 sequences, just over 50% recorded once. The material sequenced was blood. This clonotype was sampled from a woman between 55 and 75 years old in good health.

CDR3 coding DNA: TGCGCCAGCAGCTTTGGCGGGGGTGAAGCAGATACGCAGTATTTT. Translation: CASSFGGGEADTQYF. The chain is built from TRBV5-1 and TRBJ2-3; 7 bases are a match to TRBD2. V shed 2 bases and J 4 bases; nucleotides not matched to a gene: 7. The CDR3 totals 15 residues. The germline CDR1 and CDR2 sequences are SGHRS and YFSETQ.